This T cell receptor beta chain was sequenced in a study of CD8 T cells in ankylosing spondylitis. The CDR3 length is 12 residues. Findings and caveats of the study: The study looked at matched synovial fluid samples from ankylosing spondylitis patients. Disease-linked clones were reported to be significantly enriched there. Disease-linked clones displayed a CD8+ phenotype and appeared relatively rarely in peripheral blood. Among TCR beta sequences, a motif of roughly 8 highly homologous variants appeared characteristic of ankylosing spondylitis blood. Earlier work had already found some motif variants in reactive arthritis synovial fluid and blood.

This clonotype was recorded many times. What it binds is unknown. Quantitative 5'-RACE was performed with molecular barcodes, and it yielded the TCR beta libraries. TCRdb reprocessed the 5' RACE reads via MiXCR and lists one record per CDR3 protein. Here the sample spans around 490,000 distinct CDR3 sequences, 5.3% being singletons. Sequencing was performed on blood, either unsorted or a sorted T cell fraction (not recorded which). V and J are TRBV21-1 and TRBJ2-7. TRBV21-1 is a pseudogene locus. The sequence was collected from a male donor with ankylosing spondylitis. Here the CDR3 DNA reads TGTGCCAGCAGCAAAGGAACCTACGAGCAGTACTTC. Translated: CASSKGTYEQYF.